The sequence of this TCR beta chain was determined in a study of blood T cell repertoires in COVID-19. Study-level information: Acute and convalescent COVID-19 samples came from the United States, Italy and Spain. From T cells, B-cell-depleted T cells, or PBMCs came the material, which was cDNA or gDNA.

CDR3 length: 14 amino acids. The ends were cut back, 2 bases at V and 2 bases at J, with 9 bases in the middle. CDR1 and CDR2 (germline): MDHEN, SYDVKM. Methods used by the authors: For nucleated cells, counts were estimated from reference gene primer amplification. Sequencing used immunoSEQ multiplex PCR; TCRdb keeps in-frame clones, though not all of them. The DNA gave D and trimming, while V, J and clone size come from that table. Among under 200,000 clones listed, around four fifths were seen once. This TCR came from a woman younger than 45 with acute or convalescent COVID-19. Sequenced material: peripheral blood. This chain links TRBV28 with TRBJ1-2; D gene uncertain. CDR3 in DNA: TGTGCCAGCAGTTTAGCCGTTCTAAACTATGGCTACACCTTC. It codes for CASSLAVLNYGYTF.